The sequence of this TCR beta chain was determined in a study of blood T cells in healthy people across ages. Study results and caveats: Bulk PBMC profiling left naive and antigen-experienced comparisons inconclusive. Long-lived and aged donors differed, with more naive CD4+ cells and higher diversity in the long-lived.

The CDR3 is 15 amino acids. Germline loops: CDR1 MDHEN, CDR2 SYDVKM. The V end lost 6 bases, the J end lost 4 bases, and 13 bases lay between the germline ends. The second PCR ran roughly 7 to 12 cycles with a sample-barcoded 5' primer and J-beta primers. MiXCR, run by TCRdb on the 5' RACE reads, gives a single entry per CDR3 protein. The data show 750,000 to 950,000 distinct CDR3 sequences, about 55% seen once. Only a few counts were recorded for this clonotype. Its cognate antigen is unknown. Donors gave 9 to 10 milliliters of peripheral blood apiece. Sequencing was performed on blood. This sequence was found in a man older than 75 in good health. This chain uses TRBV28 with TRBJ2-6; D call uncertain. CDR3 residues: CASRASFLGANVLTF. The DNA of the CDR3 is TGTGCCAGCAGAGCTTCATTCCTGGGGGCCAACGTCCTGACTTTC. The complete variable domain, with remaining parts taken from reference TRBV28 and TRBJ2-6, reads DVKVTQSSRYLVKRTGEKVFLECVQDMDHENMFWYRQDPGLGLRLIYFSYDVKMKEKGDIPEGYSVSREKKERFSLILESASTNQTSMYLCASRASFLGANVLTFGAGSRLTVL.